What follows is one TCR beta chain and its context. The data were taken from a study of blood T cell repertoires in COVID-19. Germline V gene data show CDR1 as SNHLY and CDR2 as FYNNEI. The length of the CDR3 is 13 residues. V gave up 5 bases and J gave up 3 bases, with 9 bases separating them. Generated by immunoSEQ multiplex PCR, the TCRdb table keeps only in-frame clones and is missing some. Of about 250,000 clones listed, 70% to 85% are singletons. The sample was peripheral blood. The TCR originated in an elderly man with acute or convalescent COVID-19. The rearrangement links TRBV2 to TRBJ2-3; possibly TRBD2 for D (6 bases). CDR3 sequence reads: CASSRDSTDTQYF. The DNA for the CDR3 is TGTGCCAGCAGTCGGGACTCAACAGATACGCAGTATTTT.